This TCR beta chain came from a study of T cell repertoires in cytomegalovirus infection. Study summary: Public TCR beta signatures provided an indication of both CMV infection and a matching HLA type.

This CDR3 is 16 amino acids long. In germline, CDR1 is SGHTA, CDR2 FQGNSA. The V end lost 1 base, the J end lost 0 bases, and 10 bases lay between the germline ends. A single record per CDR3 protein comes from TCRdb applying MiXCR to the reads. Of around 570,000 distinct CDR3 sequences in the sample, around two fifths are singletons; the top ten hold over 45%. A note on this clonotype: No antigen is known for it.

Sequenced here: cultured PBMCs, sampled from culture after CMV antigen stimulation. The V gene is TRBV7-2, the J gene TRBJ1-5, with no clear D. The sequence came from a human donor in good health (CMV status not recorded). Some clones in this sample may be carry-over from other donors' samples. The CDR3 coding sequence is TGTGCCAGCAGCTTAGTGGCAGCCTATAGCAATCAGCCCCAGCATTTT. Residues: CASSLVAAYSNQPQHF.